The entry below describes one T cell receptor (beta chain). Its antigen target is currently unknown. Per-base qualities were not stored, and no clone one base away is much larger. The axillary draining lymph nodes of breast cancer patients were the source of the lymph node samples. The sample originates from a study of breast tumors, draining lymph nodes, adjacent tissues (dated by TCRdb to 2015 to 2016). The study in broad terms: In breast cancer patients, the study compared the TCR beta repertoires of tumor, adjacent nontumor tissue and axillary lymph nodes. In human breast cancer, the study set out to assess how tumor, surrounding tissue and draining lymph node repertoires relate to one another and whether T cells might be exchanged between them. Here is what the overall study found, with its caveats: Tumor T-cell repertoires showed less diversity than lymph node repertoires and more diversity than nontumor tissue repertoires, and tumor T-cell repertoires showed preferential V and J gene usage. The similarity between tumor and nontumor tissue repertoires was significantly greater in luminal-like breast cancer than in basal-like breast cancer. The study presented the conclusion that tumor T cells originate in lymph nodes as consistent with a hypothesis, not as something directly demonstrated. The data were judged consistent with most tumor T cells deriving from the lymph node and then expanding within tumor tissue.

Data came from an Illumina HiSeq 2000. Multiplex PCR amplification was used to build the TCR beta chain libraries. The amplified TCR beta chain products were analyzed by high-throughput sequencing. In-frame beta chains were kept once TCRdb had trimmed the public reads at Q25 with fastp and called clones with MiXCR. Each entry merges the rows of one CDR3 protein and shows their most common DNA and genes. This sample lists nearly 110,000 distinct CDR3 sequences; roughly 33% were detected once. The top ten hold around 5.9% of the sample. There are 16 amino acids in the CDR3, from cysteine to phenylalanine inclusive. Only the CDR3 DNA stays, 48 bases, in frame from base 1. CDR1 and CDR2, per the germline V gene, are SGHDN and FVKESK. V has 11 bases trimmed and J has 5 bases trimmed; junction bases matching no gene number 19.

Recombination linked TRBV14 to TRBJ1-1, with 8 bases matching TRBD1. Input material: axillary lymph node tissue. This sequence originates from a female donor with breast cancer. Some clones in this sample may be carry-over from other donors' samples. The base sequence is TGTGCCGGCTCACCTCAAGCCGGACAGGGTTGGACTGAAGCTTTCTTT. The encoded protein is CAGSPQAGQGWTEAFF.